A selection of T cell receptor beta chains follows, all from one sample in a study of blood T cell repertoires in COVID-19. Sequencing used immunoSEQ multiplex PCR; TCRdb keeps in-frame clones, though not all of them. The data hold 250,000 to 300,000 clones, with around 88% observed a single time. Sequencing was performed on PBMCs or T cells enriched from blood (not recorded which). These receptor sequences come from a man aged 40-55 years who had recovered from COVID-19. Each CDR3 is given with its conserved first and last residue. Fields, in order: clone size, D gene, V gene, J gene, CDR3 protein, CDR3 DNA. D genes are given only for firm matches. Only some rows state a clone size, as once, few, many or a class for expanded clones.

>.|TRBD1|TRBV18|TRBJ2-7
CASSPISGGVSYEQYF
TGTGCCAGCTCACCAATTTCAGGGGGCGTCTCCTACGAGCAGTACTTC
>.|.|TRBV14|TRBJ1-1
CASSGAPVFSSTEAFF
TGTGCCAGCAGCGGGGCCCCGGTATTTAGTAGCACTGAAGCTTTCTTT
>once|.|TRBV7-9|TRBJ1-6
CASSLRKQGPESPLHF
TGTGCCAGCAGCTTACGAAAACAGGGTCCGGAATCACCCCTCCACTTT
>.|.|TRBV11-3|TRBJ1-2
CASSLAGIGTF
TGTGCCAGCAGCTTAGCAGGAATCGGCACCTTC
>.|.|TRBV11-3|TRBJ1-1
CASRRVVNTEAFF
TGTGCCAGCAGGCGCGTCGTGAACACTGAAGCTTTCTTT
>.|.|TRBV7-2|TRBJ1-6
CASQAASSYNSPLHF
TGTGCCAGCCAGGCCGCGAGCTCCTATAATTCACCCCTCCACTTT
>.|.|TRBV4-1|TRBJ2-7
CASSHLGGSSYEQYF
TGCGCCAGCAGCCACCTCGGTGGGAGCTCCTACGAGCAGTACTTC
>.|.|TRBV16|TRBJ1-5
CASSQVKGGTLFQPQHF
TGTGCCAGCAGCCAAGTGAAGGGAGGGACGCTTTTTCAGCCCCAGCATTTT
>.|.|TRBV12-3/TRBV12-4|TRBJ2-1
CASSPRTPHEQFF
TGTGCCAGCTCACCAAGGACTCCCCATGAGCAGTTCTTC
>.|.|TRBV25-1|TRBJ2-1
CASSTRAPYNEQFF
TGTGCCAGCAGTACGCGGGCCCCCTACAATGAGCAGTTCTTC